This T cell receptor beta chain was sequenced in a study of blood T cell repertoires in COVID-19. Turning to the study itself: Specimens from acute and convalescent COVID-19 originated in the United States, Italy and Spain.

CDR1 is SGHRS, CDR2 YFSETQ, per germline. The CDR3 spans 14 residues. V trimming: 0 bases; J trimming: 3 bases; junction bases outside the gene matches: 0. In the authors' workflow: It was from reference gene primer amplification that nucleated cell counts were estimated. Assay used: immunoSEQ multiplex PCR; TCRdb lists only in-frame clones, some missing. V, J and clone size are taken as reported in that table, and D and trimming were inferred from the DNA itself. The repertoire holds roughly 150,000 clones, with 65% to 85% as singletons. The chain is built from TRBV5-1 and TRBJ1-2, with 9 bases fitting TRBD1. This clonotype was obtained from a man aged 60-69 years with active or convalescent COVID-19. Sequencing was carried out using peripheral blood. CDR3 DNA sequence: TGCGCCAGCAGCTTGGGGGACAGGGACTATGGCTACACCTTC. Amino acids: CASSLGDRDYGYTF. Looking up the rest from reference TRBV5-1 and TRBJ1-2 gives the full variable domain: KAGVTQTPRYLIKTRGQQVTLSCSPISGHRSVSWYQQTPGQGLQFLFEYFSETQRNKGNFPGRFSGRQFSNSRSEMNVSTLELGDSALYLCASSLGDRDYGYTFGSGTRLTVV.